The 20 T cell receptor beta chains presented below share a single source sample, sequenced in a study of T cell repertoires in cytomegalovirus infection. TCRdb fed the reads into MiXCR, producing one record per CDR3 protein. The table includes roughly 300,000 distinct CDR3 sequences, 25% detected once. The sequenced sample was PBMCs. All receptors come from a human donor in good health (CMV status not recorded). Some clones in this sample may be carry-over from other donors' samples.

This clonotype was seen a few times. This sequence joins TRBV6-5 and TRBJ2-1; D unresolved. Per the germline V gene, CDR1 is MNHEY and CDR2 is SVGAGI. V was shortened by 6 bases and J by 0 bases, with 12 bases between the two germline ends. The CDR3 length is 15 residues. CDR3 residues: CASRLTPSSYNEQFF. CDR3 sequence (DNA): TGTGCCAGCAGACTCACACCTAGCTCCTACAATGAGCAGTTCTTC.

The gene calls are TRBV7-2 and TRBJ1-5; D not certain. Between the trimmed V and J ends, which lost 4 bases and 15 bases, there was a span of 16 bases. CDR1 is SGHTA, CDR2 FQGNSA, per germline. This CDR3 comprises 12 residues. The CDR3 sequence: CASSSRNGQLHF. DNA for the CDR3: TGTGCCAGCAGCTCGAGAAACGGCCAGCTGCATTTT.

The chain carries TRBV5-1 and TRBJ1-3, with D possibly matching TRBD1 (5 bases). The CDR3 spans 19 residues. Per the germline V gene, CDR1 is SGHRS and CDR2 is YFSETQ. Trimming pared 1 base from V and 0 bases from J, leaving 20 bases between. The CDR3 sequence: CASSLPRREGSYSGNTIYF. The CDR3 DNA follows: TGCGCCAGCAGCTTGCCTCGCAGGGAAGGGAGCTACTCTGGAAACACCATATATTTT.

This chain connects TRBV11-2 to TRBJ2-3; unclear D gene. This CDR3 is 12 amino acids long. With 2 bases removed from V and 7 bases from J, the gap between germline ends came to 7 bases. The germline V gene encodes CDR1 SGHAT and CDR2 FQNNGV. CDR3: CASSLSANTQYF. DNA of the CDR3: TGTGCCAGCAGCTTAAGTGCAAATACGCAGTATTTT. The whole variable domain, remainder taken from reference TRBV11-2 and TRBJ2-3, is EAGVAQSPRYKIIEKRQSVAFWCNPISGHATLYWYQQILGQGPKLLIQFQNNGVVDDSQLPKDRFSAERLKGVDSTLKIQPAKLEDSAVYLCASSLSANTQYFGPGTRLTVL.

This clonotype was seen more than once but under ten times. The chain recombines TRBV19 with TRBJ1-5; 9 bases fit TRBD1. Trimming removed 1 base from V and 3 bases from J; junction bases left unmatched: 7. The CDR3 runs 17 residues. Germline loops: CDR1 LNHDA, CDR2 SQIVND (reference sequence). The CDR3 DNA follows: TGTGCCAGTAGTATAGGAAAAGGACAGGGGATCAATCAGCCCCAGCATTTT. Amino acid sequence: CASSIGKGQGINQPQHF.

This clonotype was observed at least ten times. This chain uses TRBV7-2 with TRBJ2-1; a possible D gene is TRBD1 (6 bases). The germline V gene encodes CDR1 SGHTA and CDR2 FQGNSA. The germline V and J ends were trimmed by 1 base and 6 bases, with 13 bases remaining between them. The CDR3 spans 15 residues. CDR3 nucleotides: TGTGCCAGCAGCTTAGACAGGGTTATCGGCAATGAGCAGTTCTTC. Its protein product is CASSLDRVIGNEQFF.

This chain uses TRBV19 with TRBJ2-1, with TRBD2 matching over 8 bases. CDR1 is LNHDA and CDR2 is SQIVND in the germline V gene (reference sequence). The CDR3 has 11 amino acids. V dropped 4 bases and J dropped 10; count of bases not matched to a gene: 0. In nucleotides, the CDR3 is TGTGCCAGTAGTACTAGCGGGGAGCAGTTCTTC. It codes for CASSTSGEQFF.

This clonotype has a handful of counts. The V and J genes are TRBV27 and TRBJ2-1, with D perhaps TRBD1 (6 bases). CDR3 length equals 14 residues. Germline V lookup: CDR1 MNHEY, CDR2 SMNVEV (reference sequence). V was cut by 1 base and J by 6 bases, with 10 bases left in between. The CDR3 loop is CASSLWGQGNEQFF. The CDR3 DNA is TGTGCCAGCAGTTTATGGGGGCAGGGCAATGAGCAGTTCTTC.

This clonotype was observed at least ten times. This chain connects TRBV7-6 to TRBJ1-4; D remains unclear. Germline V gene sequence: CDR1 SGHVS, CDR2 FNYEAQ. There are 16 residues in the CDR3. Trimming pared 1 base from V and 6 bases from J, leaving 15 bases between. The CDR3 is CASSLGAGAYHEKLFF. CDR3 coding DNA: TGTGCCAGCAGCTTAGGAGCTGGCGCTTATCATGAAAAACTGTTTTTT.

Many counts were recorded for this clonotype. V usage is TRBV7-2 and J usage is TRBJ2-5, with 8 nucleotides matching TRBD1. There are 14 residues in the CDR3. Germline lookup yields CDR1 SGHTA and CDR2 FQGNSA. V shed 5 bases, J shed 2 bases, and the junction held 4 bases outside the gene matches. This CDR3 reads CASSIRTGQETQYF. In DNA form, the CDR3 reads TGTGCCAGCAGCATCCGGACAGGGCAAGAGACCCAGTACTTC.

This clonotype has a count of ten or more. CDR3 amino acids: CASRREDSPLHF. For the CDR3, the DNA is TGTGCCAGCAGACGTGAGGATTCACCCCTCCACTTT. This chain connects TRBV6-5 to TRBJ1-6; D is ambiguous. This CDR3 contains 12 residues. The V gene lost 6 bases and the J gene lost 8 bases, with 8 bases spanning the gap. Looked up from germline, CDR1 is MNHEY and CDR2 is SVGAGI.

This clonotype was observed many times. The chain is built from TRBV11-3 and TRBJ1-6, with 8 nucleotides matching TRBD1. The CDR3 spans 13 residues. The V segment lost 6 bases and the J segment 9 bases; nucleotides outside the gene matches: 4. Germline CDR1 is SGHNT and CDR2 is YENEEA. The CDR3 spells CASRDRESSPLHF. DNA for the CDR3: TGTGCCAGCAGGGACAGGGAGAGTTCACCCCTCCACTTT.

This clonotype was recorded at least ten times. The chain joins TRBV7-2 to TRBJ2-1; 8 nucleotides agree with TRBD2. The CDR3 sequence is 16 residues long. Germline V CDR1 and CDR2: SGHTA, FQGNSA. The ends lost 4 bases at V and 6 bases at J; junction bases unmatched: 11. CDR3 nucleotide sequence: TGTGCCAGCAGCTATAGGGGGACTAGAGGGCTCAATGAGCAGTTCTTC. It codes for CASSYRGTRGLNEQFF.

V and J are TRBV27 and TRBJ1-5; D is possibly TRBD1 (5 bases). The CDR3 is made up of 13 amino acids. Germline CDR1 is MNHEY and CDR2 is SMNVEV (reference sequence). The V end was cut by 6 bases, the J end by 7 bases, with 13 bases between. This CDR3 is CASRPGLTQPQHF. As DNA, the CDR3 is TGTGCCAGCAGACCGGGACTGACACAGCCCCAGCATTTT.

This clonotype was counted only a few times. The chain has TRBV7-9 and TRBJ2-1; D may be TRBD2 (6 bases). The germline V gene encodes CDR1 SEHNR and CDR2 FQNEAQ (reference sequence). The CDR3 sequence is 15 residues long. The V end lost 2 bases, the J end lost 8 bases, and 16 bases lay between the germline ends. The CDR3, as DNA: TGTGCCAGCAGCTTAAGGCCCGGGGAGGTCCATGAGCAGTTCTTC. This codes for CASSLRPGEVHEQFF.

The rearrangement links TRBV20-1 to TRBJ2-7, with 10 bases aligning to TRBD1. This CDR3 spans 14 amino acids. The trim removed 5 bases at V and 3 bases at J, leaving 7 bases unmatched. Germline V gene data show CDR1 as DFQATT and CDR2 as SNEGSKA (reference sequence). CDR3 sequence reads: CSAPRDRGSYEQYF. The CDR3 DNA sequence: TGCAGTGCTCCCCGGGACAGGGGAAGCTACGAGCAGTACTTC.

The CDR3 coding sequence is TGTGCCAGCACCTTTCAGGGGGGAGACGACGAGCAGTACTTC. Its protein product is CASTFQGGDDEQYF. This rearrangement joins TRBV28 to TRBJ2-7; tentative D call: TRBD1 (7 bases). Trimming stripped 7 bases from V and 5 bases from J, with 18 bases between. This CDR3 contains 14 residues. The V gene's germline CDR1 is MDHEN and CDR2 SYDVKM.

The V gene is TRBV5-5, the J gene TRBJ1-5, with D perhaps matching TRBD1 (5 bases). V lost 0 bases and J lost 1, with 8 bases in between. The CDR3 is 15 residues long. Germline V gene lookup returns CDR1 SGHKS and CDR2 YYEKEE (reference sequence). The CDR3, as DNA: TGTGCCAGCAGCTTGGCCAGGGTGAGCAATCAGCCCCAGCATTTT. Translating it yields CASSLARVSNQPQHF.

J is TRBJ1-5 and V is TRBV19; no firm D call. This CDR3 comprises 17 residues. Germline CDR1 LNHDA, CDR2 SQIVND (reference sequence). V was clipped by 3 bases and J by 0 bases, with 15 bases between them. CDR3 DNA: TGTGCCAGTAGTATTAACGGGCGGATCTATAGCAATCAGCCCCAGCATTTT. Its protein is CASSINGRIYSNQPQHF.

This clonotype showed up just once. V is TRBV29-1 and J is TRBJ2-5; TRBD2 matches 7 bases. The CDR3 is 15 amino acids. CDR1 and CDR2 from the germline V gene are SQVTM and ANQGSEA. Trimming cost V 4 bases and J 1 base; bases outside gene matches: 9. CDR3 coding DNA: TGCAGCGTTGGGGCTAGCGGCGACCTCCAAGAGACCCAGTACTTC. Translating it yields CSVGASGDLQETQYF.